This record concerns one T cell receptor (beta chain) sequence. The data are from a study of identical twins. MiXCR was run by TCRdb on the 5' RACE reads, yielding one entry per CDR3 protein. Seen here are nearly 900,000 distinct CDR3 sequences, approximately 13% observed once, and the top ten hold under 2%. V lost 1 base and J lost 2, with 14 bases in between. The germline gives CDR1 SGHDN, CDR2 FVKESK. CDR3 length: 16 residues. This sample also belongs to another study, concerning yellow fever vaccine responses in identical twins.

This sequence originates from a woman younger than 35 in good health. The specimen sequenced was PBMCs. The chain links TRBV14 to TRBJ2-5; no firm D call. The CDR3 DNA reads TGTGCCAGCAGCCAAGGGCTGGCGGTAATACAAGAGACCCAGTACTTC. Protein: CASSQGLAVIQETQYF. Full variable domain (missing parts from reference TRBV14 and TRBJ2-5): EAGVTQFPSHSVIEKGQTVTLRCDPISGHDNLYWYRRVMGKEIKFLLHFVKESKQDESGMPNNRFLAERTGGTYSTLKVQPAELEDSGVYFCASSQGLAVIQETQYFGPGTRLLVL.